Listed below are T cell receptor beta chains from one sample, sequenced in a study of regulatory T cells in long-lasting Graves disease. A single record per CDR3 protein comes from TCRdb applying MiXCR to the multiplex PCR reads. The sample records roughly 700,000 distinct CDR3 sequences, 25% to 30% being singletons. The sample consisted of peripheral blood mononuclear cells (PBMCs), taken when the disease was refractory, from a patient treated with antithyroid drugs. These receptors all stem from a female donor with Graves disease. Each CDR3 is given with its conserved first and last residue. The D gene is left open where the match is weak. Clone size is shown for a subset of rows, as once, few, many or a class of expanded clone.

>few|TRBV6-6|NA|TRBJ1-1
TGTGCCAGCAGTTACTCGACCGGCAAGGGGGGGGTAATGAACACTGAAGCTTTCTTT
CASSYSTGKGGVMNTEAFF
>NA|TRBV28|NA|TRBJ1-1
TGTGCCAGCAGTTTATACGACAACATGAACACTGAAGCTTTCTTT
CASSLYDNMNTEAFF
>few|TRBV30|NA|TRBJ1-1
TGTGCCTGGAGCCTTAGGGTCGGCCTCACTGAAGCTTTCTTT
CAWSLRVGLTEAFF
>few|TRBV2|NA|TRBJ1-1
TGTGCCAGCAGTGAAAGAGGGTGGACTGAAGCTTTCTTT
CASSERGWTEAFF
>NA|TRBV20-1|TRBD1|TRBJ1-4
TGCAGTGCTAGAGTTGACGGGACAGGGCTTGAAAAACTGTTTTTT
CSARVDGTGLEKLFF
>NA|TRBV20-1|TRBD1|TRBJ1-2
TGCAGTGCTAGGGACAGGGGCTCTGGCTACACCTTC
CSARDRGSGYTF
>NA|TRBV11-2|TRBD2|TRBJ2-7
TGTGCCAGCAGCGATCGACTAGCGGGAGACTCCTACGAGCAGTACTTC
CASSDRLAGDSYEQYF
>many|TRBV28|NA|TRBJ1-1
TGTGCCAGCAGCGATCCAGGGTCAATTGGGGACACTGAAGCTTTCTTT
CASSDPGSIGDTEAFF
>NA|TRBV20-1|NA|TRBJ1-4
TGCAGTGCTAGAGATCACAGGCAGGGGAATGAAAAACTGTTTTTT
CSARDHRQGNEKLFF
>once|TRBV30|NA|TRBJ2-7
TGTGCCTGGACCAAGGGGGAGGGGCGGGAGCAGTACTTC
CAWTKGEGREQYF
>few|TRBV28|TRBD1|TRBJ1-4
TGTGCCAGCAGTGCGGCCGGGACAGGGTATGAAAAACTGTTTTTT
CASSAAGTGYEKLFF
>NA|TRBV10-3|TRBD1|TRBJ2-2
TGTGCCATCGGGACAGGGGGAATCGACACCGGGGAGCTGTTTTTT
CAIGTGGIDTGELFF
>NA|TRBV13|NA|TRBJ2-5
TGTGCCAGCAGCCCTTTAGCTCAAGAGACCCAGTACTTC
CASSPLAQETQYF
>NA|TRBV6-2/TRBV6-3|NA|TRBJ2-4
TGTGCCAGCAGTTACGGGGCAGAACTAGCCAAAAACATTCAGTACTTC
CASSYGAELAKNIQYF
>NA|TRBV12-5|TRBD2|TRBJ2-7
TGTGCTAGTGGTTTGGTACCCCCGGGACTAGAGGGGACCTACGAGCAGTACTTC
CASGLVPPGLEGTYEQYF
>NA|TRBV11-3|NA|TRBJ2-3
TGTGCCAGCAGCCTTTCAGGGGCAGATACGCAGTATTTT
CASSLSGADTQYF
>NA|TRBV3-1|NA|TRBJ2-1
TGTGCCAGCAGCCAATCGATGGGGGGAGGCTATGAGCAGTTCTTC
CASSQSMGGGYEQFF
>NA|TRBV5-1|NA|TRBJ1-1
TGCGCCAGCAGCAGGGTTTCAGGGGCGCGGACTGAAGCTTTCTTT
CASSRVSGARTEAFF
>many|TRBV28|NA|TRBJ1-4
TGTGCCAGCAGTTTATCGGGAACTAATGAAAAACTGTTTTTT
CASSLSGTNEKLFF
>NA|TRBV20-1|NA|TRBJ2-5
TGCAGTGCCACGACGGGGCTAGAGACCCAGTACTTC
CSATTGLETQYF
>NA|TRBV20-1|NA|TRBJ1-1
TGCAGTGCGCAGGGTTGGACTGAAGCTTTCTTT
CSAQGWTEAFF
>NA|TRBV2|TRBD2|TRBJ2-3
TGTGCCAGCCAACCGCTAGCGGGAGGGCCAAATACGCAGTATTTT
CASQPLAGGPNTQYF
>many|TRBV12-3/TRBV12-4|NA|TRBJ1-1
TGTGCCAGCAGTCCAGCGGGAGGAGTTGGCTACACTGAAGCTTTCTTT
CASSPAGGVGYTEAFF
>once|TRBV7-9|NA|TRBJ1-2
TGTGCCAGCAGCTTACCCGCCGGGGATTCCCCAGCGCACTATGGCTACACCTTC
CASSLPAGDSPAHYGYTF
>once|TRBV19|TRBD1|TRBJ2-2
TGTGCCAGTACCCTTCGACGGACAGGGGGGTCCGGGGAGCTGTTTTTT
CASTLRRTGGSGELFF
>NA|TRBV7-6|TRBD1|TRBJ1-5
TGTGCCAGCAGCTTAGGATACCAGGGGGCGCGGGGCAATCAGCCCCAGCATTTT
CASSLGYQGARGNQPQHF
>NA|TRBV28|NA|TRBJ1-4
TGTGCCAGCAGGAGATCCCCGGGGGAAAAACTGTTTTTT
CASRRSPGEKLFF
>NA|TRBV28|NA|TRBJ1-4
TGTGCCAGCAGGCAAGGAGGTACTAATGAAAAACTGTTTTTT
CASRQGGTNEKLFF
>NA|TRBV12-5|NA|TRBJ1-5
TGTGCTAGTCAAAGTTCTCAGGGTCGGGGCAATCAGCCCCAGCATTTT
CASQSSQGRGNQPQHF
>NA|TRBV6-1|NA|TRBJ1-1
TGTGTCAGCAGTGAAAATTGGGGGAGAGAAGCAGTAGCTTTCTTT
CVSSENWGREAVAFF
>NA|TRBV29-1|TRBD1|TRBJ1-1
TGCAGCGTTGATGGGGTGAGGGGGCGAGAGGTGAACACTGAAGCTTTCTTT
CSVDGVRGREVNTEAFF
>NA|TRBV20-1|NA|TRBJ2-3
TGCAGTGCTCCCGGTGGTGGCTCAGATACGCAGTATTTT
CSAPGGGSDTQYF
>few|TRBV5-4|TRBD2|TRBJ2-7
TGTGCCAGCAGCCAAAGGACTAGCGGGCCGGTTCCGGAGCAGTACTTC
CASSQRTSGPVPEQYF
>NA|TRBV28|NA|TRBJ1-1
TGTGCCAGCAGTTTATCGGGTTGGCAGGGGCAGACTGAAGCTTTCTTT
CASSLSGWQGQTEAFF